This is a list of T cell receptor beta chains from one sample in a study of T cell responses to AZD1222 COVID-19 vaccine. TCRdb's copy holds only in-frame clones and misses some; the assay was immunoSEQ multiplex PCR. Among about 120,000 clones listed, roughly 87% were seen once. The specimen was peripheral blood, collected 28 days after the second AZD1222 dose. These receptors were taken from an adult who received the AZD1222 COVID-19 vaccine. The CDR3 runs from the conserved cysteine through the conserved F or W. D genes are given only for firm matches. Only some rows state a clone size, as once, few, many or a class for expanded clones.

j_call,v_call,clone_size,d_call,cdr3_aa,cdr3_nt
TRBJ1-1,TRBV11-3,-,-,CASSLGPSSPEAFF,TGTGCCAGCAGCTTAGGACCCTCTAGTCCTGAAGCTTTCTTT
TRBJ2-1,TRBV19,-,-,CASAGAYEQFF,TGTGCCAGTGCGGGGGCCTATGAGCAGTTCTTC
TRBJ2-7,TRBV19,-,-,CASSTPGVTSQYF,TGTGCCAGTAGTACACCGGGTGTTACGAGTCAGTACTTC
TRBJ1-2,TRBV12-3/TRBV12-4,-,-,CASSSGVSGYTF,TGTGCCAGCAGTTCAGGGGTTTCGGGCTACACCTTC
TRBJ1-6,TRBV30,-,TRBD1,CAWSPVGTGYSPLHF,TGTGCCTGGAGCCCGGTCGGGACAGGGTATTCACCCCTCCACTTT
TRBJ1-1,TRBV30,-,-,CAWSKGGGTEAFF,TGTGCCTGGAGCAAGGGGGGAGGTACTGAAGCTTTCTTT
TRBJ1-3,TRBV24-1,-,-,CATSDFFRRDPGNTIYF,TGTGCCACCAGTGATTTTTTTCGGAGGGACCCAGGAAACACCATATATTTT
TRBJ2-5,TRBV5-1,once,-,CASSLNWAQETQYF,TGCGCCAGCAGCCTCAACTGGGCCCAAGAGACCCAGTACTTC
TRBJ2-3,TRBV20-1,-,-,CSASRPGVTDTQYF,TGCAGTGCTAGTCGTCCCGGAGTCACAGATACGCAGTATTTT
TRBJ1-5,TRBV4-1,-,-,CASSQETRSNQPQHF,TGCGCCAGCAGCCAAGAAACACGTAGCAATCAGCCCCAGCATTTT
TRBJ1-1,TRBV11-3,-,-,CASSLGPGQMNTEAFF,TGTGCCAGCAGCTTGGGACCGGGGCAAATGAACACTGAAGCTTTCTTT
TRBJ2-1,TRBV20-1,-,TRBD2,CSASLSGRLNEQFF,TGCAGTGCTAGTCTAAGCGGGAGGCTCAATGAGCAGTTCTTC
TRBJ1-5,TRBV6-2/TRBV6-3,few,-,CASSYSGLRGNQPQHF,TGTGCCAGCAGTTACTCTGGGCTGAGGGGCAATCAGCCCCAGCATTTT
TRBJ1-5,TRBV28,-,-,CASSLPRHLQHF,TGTGCCAGCAGCCTCCCCCGGCACCTCCAGCATTTT
TRBJ2-1,TRBV5-1,-,TRBD2,CASRGRPSGGISYNEQFF,TGCGCCAGCAGGGGCCGGCCTAGCGGGGGAATCTCCTACAATGAGCAGTTCTTC
TRBJ2-1,TRBV5-1,-,-,CASSLVSDSQTTNEQFF,TGCGCCAGCAGCTTGGTTTCGGACAGCCAAACGACGAATGAGCAGTTCTTC
TRBJ2-7,TRBV7-2,-,-,CASSLWQGRSEQYF,TGTGCCAGCAGCTTATGGCAGGGTAGGAGCGAGCAGTACTTC
TRBJ1-2,TRBV9,few,TRBD1,CASSAGGHGDYGYTF,TGTGCCAGCAGCGCAGGGGGGCATGGGGACTATGGCTACACCTTC
TRBJ1-1,TRBV19,once,-,CASSIDPGRGTEAFF,TGTGCCAGTAGTATAGACCCGGGGAGGGGCACTGAAGCTTTCTTT
TRBJ1-4,TRBV18,few,-,CASSPPTVGGKLFF,TGTGCCAGCTCACCACCGACGGTCGGGGGAAAACTGTTTTTT
TRBJ1-5,TRBV24-1,-,-,CATSDKSRDGNQPQHF,TGTGCCACCAGTGACAAAAGCCGGGACGGCAATCAGCCCCAGCATTTT
TRBJ2-5,TRBV5-6,once,-,CASSLVGGVGETQYF,TGTGCCAGCAGCTTAGTTGGAGGGGTGGGGGAGACCCAGTACTTC
TRBJ1-5,TRBV15,few,-,CATSRDPGVGSKNQPQHF,TGTGCCACCAGCAGAGACCCCGGGGTGGGGAGCAAAAATCAGCCCCAGCATTTT
TRBJ2-5,TRBV7-8,-,TRBD2,CASSPTLLSSGGNQETQYF,TGTGCCAGCAGCCCCACCCTCCTTTCTAGCGGGGGGAACCAAGAGACCCAGTACTTC
TRBJ2-1,TRBV11-2,-,TRBD2,CASSLERGAYNEQFF,TGTGCCAGCAGCTTAGAGCGGGGGGCCTACAATGAGCAGTTCTTC
TRBJ2-3,TRBV19,-,-,CASLSRGGSTDTQYF,TGTGCCAGCCTAAGCAGGGGGGGGTCCACAGATACGCAGTATTTT
TRBJ1-5,TRBV7-2,-,TRBD1,CASSPRGIGGDQPQHF,TGTGCCAGCAGCCCCAGGGGGATCGGGGGGGATCAGCCCCAGCATTTT
TRBJ1-2,TRBV28,-,-,CASSETPPGAYGYTF,TGTGCCAGCAGCGAAACCCCCCCAGGGGCGTATGGCTACACCTTC
TRBJ1-6,TRBV4-1,-,TRBD1,CASSPRSPGTGAGSPLHF,TGCGCCAGCAGCCCCAGAAGTCCCGGGACAGGGGCGGGTTCACCCCTCCACTTT
TRBJ1-5,TRBV2,-,-,CASSSGVYQPQHF,TGTGCCAGCAGCTCAGGAGTTTATCAGCCCCAGCATTTT
TRBJ2-3,TRBV7-7,-,-,CASSLGIADTQYF,TGTGCCAGCAGCTTAGGGATTGCAGATACGCAGTATTTT
TRBJ1-4,TRBV5-5,-,TRBD1,CASSLGMDRAEKLFF,TGTGCCAGCAGCTTGGGTATGGACAGGGCTGAAAAACTGTTTTTT
TRBJ2-6,TRBV9,-,-,CASRGWGSGANVLTF,TGTGCCAGCAGAGGGTGGGGCTCTGGGGCCAACGTCCTGACTTTC
TRBJ1-2,TRBV14,-,-,CASSQARHHGYTF,TGTGCCAGCAGCCAAGCAAGGCATCATGGCTACACCTTC
TRBJ2-6,TRBV7-8,-,-,CASSFVPGSGANVLTF,TGTGCCAGCAGCTTCGTCCCAGGGAGTGGGGCCAACGTCCTGACTTTC
TRBJ1-2,TRBV4-1,-,-,CASSQGTSRDYGYTF,TGCGCCAGCAGCCAAGGGACCTCTCGGGACTATGGCTACACCTTC
TRBJ1-1,TRBV3-1/TRBV3-2,-,-,CASSQDGRTEAFF,TGTGCCAGCAGCCAAGACGGACGGACTGAAGCTTTCTTT
TRBJ1-1,TRBV18,-,TRBD1,CASSIRGRLDTEAFF,TGTGCCAGCTCAATTAGGGGGCGATTGGACACTGAAGCTTTCTTT
TRBJ1-5,TRBV3-1/TRBV3-2,-,-,CASSPAVDQPQHF,TGTGCCAGCAGCCCAGCGGTCGATCAGCCCCAGCATTTT
TRBJ1-1,TRBV5-1,-,-,CASSLATLGTEAFF,TGCGCCAGCAGCTTGGCCACACTGGGCACTGAAGCTTTCTTT
TRBJ1-3,TRBV30,-,TRBD1,CAWSQGTAVGTIYF,TGTGCCTGGAGTCAAGGGACAGCGGTAGGCACCATATATTTT